The source of this T cell receptor beta chain is a study of blood T cell repertoires in COVID-19 (TCRdb year 2020). Regarding the study in general: Collaborator samples came from the United States, Italy and Spain and covered acute and convalescent phases of COVID-19. The prospective study material was composed of cDNA or gDNA derived from T cells, B-cell-depleted T cells, or PBMCs. Subjects who had been exposed to COVID-19, were actively infected with it, or had recovered from it provided the deeply sampled blood TCRbeta repertoires that made up the dataset. The repertoires were released in a freely available public database meant as a resource for research on the immune response to SARS-CoV-2. Samples were obtained from the ongoing ImmuneRACE study (first 160 participants) and from 1,200 or so subjects provided by 6 global collaborators. Sample metadata almost always included a de-identified subject ID, COVID-19 status, age in years and sex. Where HLA class I and class II types were available, the types were taken from metadata supplied by the sample provider, not from assay-based typing. The study at large found these results: The quantity of clinical and demographic metadata differed by source and by participant and was supplied without curation.

Collaborating institutions collected whole blood in K2EDTA tubes following their own protocols. For TCRbeta analysis, collaborator samples were shipped as frozen whole blood, as isolated PBMCs, or as DNA extracted from either sample type. The immunoSEQ Assay, a bias-controlled multiplex PCR, was used to amplify TCRbeta CDR3 regions from genomic DNA. The paper's data handling went like this. Within the assay, amplification of reference gene primers was used to estimate how many nucleated cells each sample contained. To quantify the absolute abundance of each unique TCRbeta CDR3 rearrangement, sequence reads were collapsed and filtered. Productive Simpson clonality was computed per sample as the square root of Simpson's diversity index over productive rearrangements. As stored in TCRdb, this immuneACCESS dataset retains in-frame rearrangements with V and J assigned. A fraction of the clones does not appear; measured against another copy, unresolved V genes explain less than half of the discrepancy, and the remainder lacks a known reason. That table gives V, J and clone size, and the DNA gave D and trimming. The sample data list 60,000 or so clones, and 75% to 85% of these were observed just once. The ten largest clonotypes hold more than 13% of the sample.

A distance of 9 bases separates the germline ends of V and J, which lose 0 bases and 6 bases respectively. Taken from cysteine to phenylalanine, the CDR3 has 14 residues. Just the 42-base CDR3 DNA is kept, in frame starting at base 1. The germline V gene yields SGHRS for CDR1 and YFSETQ for CDR2. Of note for this clone: Its binding antigen is unknown. No per-base quality is available; no much larger clone lies one base away.

Sequenced material: peripheral blood. The V and J segments used are TRBV5-1 and TRBJ1-4; no D segment can be confidently identified. The TCR originated in an older man with acute or convalescent COVID-19. CDR3 region: CASSLDRPDEKLFF. The nucleotide sequence is TGCGCCAGCAGCTTGGACAGACCTGATGAAAAACTGTTTTTT.